The 31 T cell receptor beta chains below all came from one sample that was sequenced in a study of Ad26.COV2.S vaccination and SARS-CoV-2 variants. Sequencing was performed with immunoSEQ multiplex PCR; in TCRdb, only in-frame clones are kept and a portion is missing. The sample has 380,000 or so clones, 86% seen once. The treatment denotes: about 20 received Ad26.COV2.S at low or high dose, single or two shots; about 5 received placebo; per-sample allocation not given. All samples were drawn on day 63, counting from the first vaccine or placebo injection. Sequenced here: peripheral blood, sampled in a trial of Ad26.COV2.S vaccine versus placebo. The receptors were gathered from a person aged 18-60 years who received the Ad26.COV2.S COVID-19 vaccine or a placebo.

This chain connects TRBV20-1 to TRBJ2-5; a weak D match, TRBD2 (6 bases). This CDR3 is 14 amino acids long. Trimming stripped 3 bases from V and 1 base from J, with 12 bases between. Germline loops: CDR1 DFQATT, CDR2 SNEGSKA (reference sequence). The CDR3 protein is CSASIADIQETQYF. For the CDR3, the DNA is TGCAGTGCTAGTATAGCGGATATCCAAGAGACCCAGTACTTC.

This clone appeared once. The chain joins TRBV5-1 to TRBJ2-3, with 7 positions matching TRBD1. Losses at the gene ends were 3 bases for V and 0 bases for J; bases not matched to a gene: 4. The CDR3 has 15 residues. Germline V lookup: CDR1 SGHRS, CDR2 YFSETQ. The CDR3 region has the DNA TGCGCCAGCAGCTCTGACAGGGCTAGCACAGATACGCAGTATTTT. This encodes CASSSDRASTDTQYF.

The chain is built from TRBV5-1 and TRBJ1-1; 7 bases fit TRBD1. Trimming took 4 bases from V and 4 from J; bases not matched to a gene: 10. Germline lookup yields CDR1 SGHRS and CDR2 YFSETQ. The CDR3 extends over 15 amino acids. The CDR3 DNA reads as TGCGCCAGCAGCCCCACAGGGGCAGGGCGCACTGAAGCTTTCTTT. It translates to CASSPTGAGRTEAFF.

Details on this clone: Other DNA sequences in the same sample also yield this CDR3. V is TRBV9 and J is TRBJ1-2; 9 bases line up with TRBD1. The germline V gene has CDR1 SGDLS and CDR2 YYNGEE. V lost 2 bases and J lost 3; bases outside the gene matches: 5. CDR3 size: 15 residues. For the CDR3, the DNA is TGTGCCAGCAGCGTCCGAACAGGGGGCGACTATGGCTACACCTTC. This codes for CASSVRTGGDYGYTF.

The V gene is TRBV28, the J gene TRBJ1-2, with 10 bases aligning to TRBD1. Per the germline V gene, CDR1 is MDHEN and CDR2 is SYDVKM. The V gene end was trimmed by 6 bases and the J gene end by 7 bases; junction bases not matched to a gene: 8. This CDR3 is built from 14 residues. For the CDR3, the DNA is TGTGCCAGCAGGCGACAGGGGGCACGACTTGGCTACACCTTC. Protein sequence: CASRRQGARLGYTF.

The chain employs TRBV11-2 and TRBJ2-3; D is undetermined. The CDR3 contains 17 residues. Trimming shortened V by 6 bases and J by 2 bases, and 21 bases separated the two germline ends. The V gene's germline CDR1 is SGHAT and CDR2 FQNNGV. The CDR3 DNA sequence: TGTGCCAGCAGACATCCGGCCTTTACAGACCCCACAGATACGCAGTATTTT. It yields the protein CASRHPAFTDPTDTQYF.

This chain uses TRBV14 with TRBJ2-1, with 13 bases aligning to TRBD2. J gave up 3 bases and V 2 bases, and 7 bases lay outside the gene matches. This CDR3 contains 18 residues. Germline V gives CDR1 SGHDN, CDR2 FVKESK. The CDR3 reads CASSQIGLAGAGYNEQFF. In nucleotides, the CDR3 is TGTGCCAGCAGCCAAATAGGACTAGCGGGAGCGGGCTACAATGAGCAGTTCTTC.

CDR3 amino acids: CASSDGQPQHF. The CDR3 DNA is TGTGCCAGCAGCGACGGTCAGCCCCAGCATTTT. The V call is TRBV6-2 or TRBV6-3, the J call TRBJ1-5; unclear D gene. The V gene lost 6 bases and the J gene lost 6 bases, with 6 bases spanning the gap. This CDR3 region has 11 residues. Germline V gives CDR1 MNHEY, CDR2 SVGEGT.

CDR3 amino acids: CASSSRTSSYEQYF. The CDR3 DNA sequence: TGTGCCAGCAGCTCCAGGACTAGCAGCTACGAGCAGTACTTC. The chain employs TRBV7-2 and TRBJ2-7; 8 bases map to TRBD2. Germline lookup yields CDR1 SGHTA and CDR2 FQGNSA. Germline trimming cut 4 bases from V and 3 bases from J; bases unmatched to any gene: 5. CDR3 length equals 14 residues.

This clone was seen a few times. The chain carries TRBV5-1 and TRBJ1-2; D perhaps matches TRBD1 (5 bases). Between the trimmed V and J ends, which lost 4 bases and 7 bases, there was a span of 20 bases. The CDR3 is 15 amino acids. The germline V gene encodes CDR1 SGHRS and CDR2 YFSETQ. CDR3 sequence: CASSPLPDPGGGYTF. The CDR3 DNA reads as TGCGCCAGCAGCCCACTCCCGGACCCGGGGGGTGGCTACACCTTC. Complete variable domain (other parts from reference TRBV5-1 and TRBJ1-2): KAGVTQTPRYLIKTRGQQVTLSCSPISGHRSVSWYQQTPGQGLQFLFEYFSETQRNKGNFPGRFSGRQFSNSRSEMNVSTLELGDSALYLCASSPLPDPGGGYTFGSGTRLTVV.

This chain connects TRBV4-2 to TRBJ2-1; D is perhaps TRBD1 or TRBD2 (5 bases each). Germline values: CDR1 LGHNA, CDR2 YNFKEQ. CDR3 length: 17 amino acids. Deletions cut 1 base from V and 0 bases from J, with 13 bases between. CDR3 DNA sequence: TGTGCCAGCAGCCAAGGGGGCGGGCGGAGCTCCTACAATGAGCAGTTCTTC. It yields the protein CASSQGGGRSSYNEQFF.

This clone was recorded at least ten times. This chain connects TRBV28 to TRBJ1-3; D unresolved. Germline values: CDR1 MDHEN, CDR2 SYDVKM. Trimming left V 7 bases short and J 4 bases short, with 14 bases between. This CDR3 comprises 14 residues. The CDR3 sequence is CASTVTGRGNTIYF. Here the CDR3 DNA reads TGTGCCAGCACCGTTACGGGCCGGGGAAACACCATATATTTT.

The chain carries TRBV24-1 and TRBJ2-7; TRBD2 agrees at 7 bases. The CDR3 sequence is 16 residues long. CDR1 is KGHDR, CDR2 SFDVKD, per germline. The junction had 9 bases not matched to a gene; V was cut back by 5 bases and J by 0 bases. CDR3 residues: CATSGGGRRDSYEQYF. CDR3 DNA: TGTGCCACCAGTGGGGGGGGGAGACGGGACTCCTACGAGCAGTACTTC.

This chain links TRBV28 with TRBJ1-2; 11 bases map to TRBD1. V dropped 6 bases and J dropped 8; count of bases not matched to a gene: 14. Germline values: CDR1 MDHEN, CDR2 SYDVKM. The CDR3 has 16 residues. Written as DNA, the CDR3 is TGTGCCAGCAGCGTGGCCGGGACAGGGGGGACGAGGGGCTACACCTTC. This translates into CASSVAGTGGTRGYTF.

The rearrangement uses TRBV19 and TRBJ2-1; 9 nucleotides agree with TRBD2. The CDR3 contains 14 residues. Trimming cost V 8 bases and J 8 bases; bases outside gene matches: 10. The germline CDR1 and CDR2 sequences are LNHDA and SQIVND (reference sequence). The CDR3 spells CASLRAGGPDEQFF. The CDR3 nucleotides read TGTGCCAGTCTTCGGGCGGGAGGGCCCGATGAGCAGTTCTTC.

This clone was recorded once. V is TRBV7-2 and J is TRBJ2-7; 7 positions agree with TRBD1. Germline V gene lookup returns CDR1 SGHTA and CDR2 FQGNSA. The CDR3 totals 15 residues. With V trimmed by 1 base and J by 3 bases, 6 bases remained unmatched. The CDR3 protein is CASSLEGASGYEQYF. The CDR3 DNA reads as TGTGCCAGCAGCTTAGAGGGGGCCTCCGGCTACGAGCAGTACTTC.

CDR3 region: CASSVRFHEQYF. The CDR3, as DNA: TGTGCCAGCAGCGTTCGTTTCCACGAGCAGTACTTC. This chain connects TRBV28 to TRBJ2-7, with D uncertain. The CDR3 spans 12 residues. The germline V gene encodes CDR1 MDHEN and CDR2 SYDVKM. V dropped 6 bases and J dropped 5 bases, with 11 bases sitting between them.

J is TRBJ1-5 and V is TRBV4-1; D gene unclear. The CDR3 is made up of 17 amino acids. The V and J ends lost 0 bases and 1 base respectively, with 13 bases between them. Germline CDR1 MGHRA, CDR2 YSYEKL. CDR3 DNA sequence: TGCGCCAGCAGCCAAGATTCCGGGGTTCTAAGCAATCAGCCCCAGCATTTT. It is translated as CASSQDSGVLSNQPQHF.

This clone was detected a few times. A read error likely explains this, since a far larger clone differs by one base. The chain recombines TRBV2 with TRBJ1-5, with a weak D call TRBD1 (5 bases). V lost 6 bases and J 0 bases, leaving 9 bases between the germline ends. Germline lookup yields CDR1 SNHLY and CDR2 FYNNEI. The CDR3 has 14 residues. The CDR3 nucleotides are TGTGCCAGCAGCTCGGGACGTAGCAATCAGCCCCAGCATTTT. Its protein is CASSSGRSNQPQHF.

The chain links TRBV24-1 to TRBJ2-3; D is ambiguous. There are 15 residues in the CDR3. From germline, CDR1 is KGHDR and CDR2 SFDVKD. V dropped 1 base and J dropped 4 bases, with 11 bases sitting between them. The CDR3 loop reads CATSDFSGVADTQYF. CDR3 in DNA: TGTGCCACCAGTGATTTTTCAGGAGTGGCAGATACGCAGTATTTT.

The rearrangement uses TRBV11-2 and TRBJ2-1; tentative D call: TRBD1 (5 bases). V lost 5 bases and J 6 bases, leaving 11 bases between the germline ends. Germline V gene data show CDR1 as SGHAT and CDR2 as FQNNGV. The CDR3 extends over 13 amino acids. The chain's CDR3 is CASSLLQGNEQFF. The CDR3, as DNA: TGTGCCAGCAGCCTCCTCCAGGGCAATGAGCAGTTCTTC.

This chain links TRBV4-1 with TRBJ2-1, with D uncertain. Per the germline V gene, CDR1 is MGHRA and CDR2 is YSYEKL. V was pared by 5 bases and J by 0 bases, with 11 bases between. The CDR3 covers 15 residues. CDR3 bases: TGCGCCAGCAGCTCCCAATCGAGCTCCTACAATGAGCAGTTCTTC. This translates into CASSSQSSSYNEQFF.

This chain links TRBV6-1 with TRBJ2-1, with TRBD2 matching over 13 bases. The CDR3 covers 18 residues. Per germline, CDR1 MNHNS and CDR2 SASEGT. The junction had 10 bases not matched to a gene; V was cut back by 4 bases and J by 4 bases. The CDR3 reads CASSGTKTSGGPYNEQFF. The CDR3 nucleotides are TGTGCCAGCAGTGGGACCAAGACTAGCGGGGGGCCTTACAATGAGCAGTTCTTC.

This sequence joins TRBV10-3 and TRBJ1-5; D is possibly TRBD1 (5 bases). V dropped 6 bases and J dropped 7 bases, with 13 bases sitting between them. This CDR3 region has 13 residues. CDR1 is ENHRY, CDR2 SYGVKD, per germline. CDR3 amino acids: CAIREGTGQPQHF. The DNA of the CDR3 is TGTGCCATCAGAGAGGGGACGGGACAGCCCCAGCATTTT.

V is TRBV27 and J is TRBJ2-1; tentative D call: TRBD2 (6 bases). Per germline, CDR1 MNHEY and CDR2 SMNVEV (reference sequence). There are 12 residues in the CDR3. Between the trimmed V and J ends, which lost 2 bases and 9 bases, there was a span of 8 bases. In DNA, the CDR3 is TGTGCCAGCAGTTTAGGGGGGAGTGAGCAGTTCTTC. Its protein product is CASSLGGSEQFF.

The CDR3 DNA reads as TGTGCCAGCAGCTTATCGGAAGGGGTGGAGGGCACAGATACGCAGTATTTT. Translated: CASSLSEGVEGTDTQYF. This chain connects TRBV7-3 to TRBJ2-3, with D possibly called TRBD1 or TRBD2 (5 bases each). Germline loops: CDR1 SGHTA, CDR2 FQGTGA. Trimming pared 2 bases from V and 1 base from J, leaving 16 bases between. This CDR3 is built from 17 residues.

The CDR3 sequence is CASSVSNTGELFF. Written as DNA, the CDR3 is TGTGCCAGTAGTGTCTCGAACACCGGGGAGCTGTTTTTT. The rearrangement joins TRBV19 to TRBJ2-2; D remains ambiguous. The germline CDR1 and CDR2 sequences are LNHDA and SQIVND (reference sequence). V lost 5 bases and J 0 bases, leaving 4 bases between the germline ends. The CDR3 length is 13 residues.

The rearrangement uses TRBV10-2 and TRBJ2-7; the D gene is possibly TRBD1 (5 bases). This CDR3 has 12 residues. Germline-derived CDR1 and CDR2 are WSHSY and SAAADI. V was trimmed by 8 bases and J by 3 bases, leaving 11 bases between them. CDR3 loop: CASSTANYEQYF. The CDR3 DNA reads as TGCGCCAGCTCGACAGCGAACTACGAGCAGTACTTC.

V is TRBV5-1 and J is TRBJ2-7; tentative D call: TRBD2 (5 bases). Per germline, CDR1 SGHRS and CDR2 YFSETQ. V gave up 2 bases and J gave up 1 base, with 7 bases separating them. This CDR3 has 13 residues. CDR3: CASSFGISYEQYF. CDR3 sequence (DNA): TGCGCCAGCAGCTTCGGGATTTCCTACGAGCAGTACTTC.

In its sample, this clone was seen a few times. V is TRBV10-1 and J is TRBJ2-7; D is unclear. The germline V gene has CDR1 WNHNN and CDR2 SYGVQD (reference sequence). This CDR3 is 15 amino acids long. V lost 3 bases to trimming and J lost 3 bases, with 15 bases between them. CDR3 sequence: CASSEDRVGYYEQYF. The CDR3, as DNA: TGCGCCAGCAGTGAAGATCGGGTAGGTTACTACGAGCAGTACTTC.

The J gene is TRBJ2-1, the V gene TRBV27; no reliable D call. Trimming cost V 4 bases and J 0 bases, with 4 bases left between them. The germline CDR1 and CDR2 sequences are MNHEY and SMNVEV (reference sequence). CDR3 size: 13 residues. As DNA, the CDR3 is TGTGCCAGCAGTTCAGACTCCTACAATGAGCAGTTCTTC. Encoded protein: CASSSDSYNEQFF.